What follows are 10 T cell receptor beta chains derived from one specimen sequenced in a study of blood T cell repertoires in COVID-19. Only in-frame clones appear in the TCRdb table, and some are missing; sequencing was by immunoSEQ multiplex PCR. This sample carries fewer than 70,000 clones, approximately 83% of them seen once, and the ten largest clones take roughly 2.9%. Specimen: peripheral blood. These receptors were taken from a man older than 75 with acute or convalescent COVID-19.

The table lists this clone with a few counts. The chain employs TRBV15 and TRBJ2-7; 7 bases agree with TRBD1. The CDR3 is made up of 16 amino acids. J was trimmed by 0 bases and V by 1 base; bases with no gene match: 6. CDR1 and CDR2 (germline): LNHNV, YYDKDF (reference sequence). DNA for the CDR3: TGTGCCACCAGCAGAGGGGGGACAGCGACCTCCTACGAGCAGTACTTC. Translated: CATSRGGTATSYEQYF.

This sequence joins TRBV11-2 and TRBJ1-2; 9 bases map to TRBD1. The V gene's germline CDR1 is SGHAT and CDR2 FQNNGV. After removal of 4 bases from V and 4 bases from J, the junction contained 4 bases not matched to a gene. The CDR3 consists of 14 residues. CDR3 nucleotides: TGTGCCAGCAGCTCAACAGGGGGCCTCTATGGCTACACCTTC. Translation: CASSSTGGLYGYTF.

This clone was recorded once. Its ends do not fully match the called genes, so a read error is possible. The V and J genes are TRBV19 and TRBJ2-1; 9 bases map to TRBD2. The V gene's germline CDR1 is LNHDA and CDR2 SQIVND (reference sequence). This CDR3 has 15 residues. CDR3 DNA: TGTGCCAGTAGTATTAGCGGGAGCTCCAACAATGAGCAGTTCTTC. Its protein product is CASSISGSSNNEQFF.

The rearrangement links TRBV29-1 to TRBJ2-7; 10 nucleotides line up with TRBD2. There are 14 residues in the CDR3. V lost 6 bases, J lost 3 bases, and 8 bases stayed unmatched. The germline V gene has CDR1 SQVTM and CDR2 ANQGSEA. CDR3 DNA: TGCAGCGTCGGGTCTAGCGGGAGTCTCTACGAGCAGTACTTC. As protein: CSVGSSGSLYEQYF.

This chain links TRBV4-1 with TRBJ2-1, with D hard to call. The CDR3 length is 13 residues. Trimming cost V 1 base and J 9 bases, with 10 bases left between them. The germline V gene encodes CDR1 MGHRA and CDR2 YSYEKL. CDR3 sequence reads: CASSQVVVTEQFF. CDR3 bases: TGCGCCAGCAGCCAAGTGGTAGTCACTGAGCAGTTCTTC.

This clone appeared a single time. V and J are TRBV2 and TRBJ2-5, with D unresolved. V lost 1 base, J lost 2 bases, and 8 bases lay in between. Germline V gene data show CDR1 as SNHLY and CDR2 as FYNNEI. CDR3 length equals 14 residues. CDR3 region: CASSEDRVQETQYF. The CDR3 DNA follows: TGTGCCAGCAGTGAAGACCGGGTACAAGAGACCCAGTACTTC.

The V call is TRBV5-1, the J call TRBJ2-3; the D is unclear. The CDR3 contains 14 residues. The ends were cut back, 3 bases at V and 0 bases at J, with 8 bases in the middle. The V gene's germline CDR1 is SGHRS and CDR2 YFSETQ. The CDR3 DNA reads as TGCGCCAGCAGCTCCAGACTGAGCACAGATACGCAGTATTTT. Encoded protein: CASSSRLSTDTQYF.

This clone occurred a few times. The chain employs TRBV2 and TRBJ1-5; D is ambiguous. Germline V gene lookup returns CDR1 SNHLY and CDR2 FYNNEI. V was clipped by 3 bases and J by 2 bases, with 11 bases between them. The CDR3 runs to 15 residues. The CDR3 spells CASSDEGAGNQPQHF. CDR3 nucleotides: TGTGCCAGCAGTGACGAGGGCGCGGGCAATCAGCCCCAGCATTTT.

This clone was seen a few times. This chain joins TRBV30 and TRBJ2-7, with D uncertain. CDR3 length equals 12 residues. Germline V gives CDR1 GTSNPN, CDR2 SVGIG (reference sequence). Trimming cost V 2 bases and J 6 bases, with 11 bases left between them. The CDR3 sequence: CAWSSSFGEQYF. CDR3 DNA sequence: TGTGCCTGGAGTTCTAGTTTCGGCGAGCAGTACTTC.

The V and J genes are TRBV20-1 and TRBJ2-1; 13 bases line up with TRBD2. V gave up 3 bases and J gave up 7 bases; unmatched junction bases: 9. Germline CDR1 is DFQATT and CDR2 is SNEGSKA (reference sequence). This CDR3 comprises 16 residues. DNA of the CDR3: TGCAGTGCTAGTCCCGGACTAGCGGGAGCCTTAAATGAGCAGTTCTTC. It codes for CSASPGLAGALNEQFF.